This T cell receptor (beta chain) was recorded in a study of T-cell reconstitution after alpha-beta-depleted transplantation in children. Findings and limits, study-wide: One year after transplant, T-cell counts and diversity came mostly from newly produced T cells. In patients about two months after transplant, alpha-beta T cells reportedly arose from several hundred expanded graft clones. Recipient T cells and thymic progenitors that survived gave rise to the high TCRbeta diversity observed at day 60 in some patients.

This clonotype was counted only a few times. As yet, its antigen is unknown. Unique molecular identifiers were incorporated when the TCRbeta library was constructed. Via MiXCR, TCRdb re-called the PCR reads, giving one row per CDR3 protein. This table holds 200,000 to 250,000 distinct CDR3 sequences, roughly a tenth found once. The CDR3 is 15 residues long. Trimming pared 0 bases from V and 3 bases from J, leaving 13 bases between. Looked up from germline, CDR1 is SGHNT and CDR2 is YYREEE (reference sequence). The V call is TRBV5-4, the J call TRBJ2-7, with D possibly TRBD1 on 6 matching bases. This clonotype was sampled from a child under two years old with acute myeloid leukemia, due to receive a stem cell transplant. This material consisted of PBMCs, taken before TCRalphabeta/CD19-depleted stem cell transplant. CDR3 in amino acids: CASSLGPQGIYEQYF. Here the CDR3 DNA reads TGTGCCAGCAGCTTGGGTCCCCAGGGGATCTACGAGCAGTACTTC.